One and the same sample provided the 10 T cell receptor beta chains below, sequenced in a study of blood T cell repertoires in COVID-19. This table comes from immunoSEQ multiplex PCR, and its TCRdb copy is limited to in-frame clones, with some not included. Counted here are more than 300,000 clones, around nine tenths occurring once; the ten biggest clones make up less than 6%. Sequenced sample: PBMCs or T cells enriched from blood (not recorded which). These receptors all come from a woman aged 25 to 39 who had recovered from COVID-19.

The chain carries TRBV6-5 and TRBJ1-2, with a possible D match to TRBD1 (6 bases). CDR3 length: 12 amino acids. Trimming removed 5 bases at V and 6 bases at J, with 10 bases between. Germline CDR1 is MNHEY and CDR2 is SVGAGI. Written as DNA, the CDR3 is TGTGCCAGCAGTACTACAGGGAATGGCTACACCTTC. It encodes CASSTTGNGYTF.

The CDR3 loop is CASSQGLRGEQYF. CDR3 in DNA: TGTGCCAGCAGCCAGGGGCTCCGGGGGGAGCAGTACTTC. The chain employs TRBV3-1 (or the pseudogene TRBV3-2) and TRBJ2-7; perhaps TRBD2 as D (6 bases). Trimming cost V 3 bases and J 7 bases, with 13 bases left between them. Germline loops: CDR1 LGHDT, CDR2 YNNKEL (reference sequence). The CDR3 runs to 13 residues.

The chain recombines TRBV19 with TRBJ1-5; 7 bases are shared with TRBD1. CDR1 and CDR2 from the germline V gene are LNHDA and SQIVND (reference sequence). The trim removed 6 bases at V and 4 bases at J, leaving 9 bases unmatched. The length of the CDR3 is 15 residues. The chain's CDR3 is CASRVEGAANQPQHF. The CDR3 DNA reads TGTGCCAGTAGGGTCGAGGGGGCGGCAAATCAGCCCCAGCATTTT.

The chain links TRBV18 to TRBJ1-1; D gene uncertain. The CDR3 is made up of 14 amino acids. Germline V gene lookup returns CDR1 KGHSH and CDR2 LQKENI. Trimming removed 3 bases at V and 1 base at J, with 9 bases between. CDR3 protein: CASSPSRGNTEAFF. The CDR3 DNA follows: TGTGCCAGCTCACCCTCACGGGGGAACACTGAAGCTTTCTTT.

The V and J genes are TRBV15 and TRBJ1-2; a weak D match, TRBD1 (5 bases). The CDR3 is 15 amino acids. CDR1 LNHNV and CDR2 YYDKDF come from the germline V gene (reference sequence). The V and J ends lost 5 bases and 0 bases respectively, with 13 bases between them. This chain's CDR3 is CATSSQGFANYGYTF. DNA for the CDR3: TGTGCCACCAGCTCCCAGGGATTTGCTAACTATGGCTACACCTTC.

About this clone: A read error may account for a junction end that differs from germline. The rearrangement joins TRBV7-7 to TRBJ2-5, with TRBD2 matching over 7 bases. This CDR3 contains 16 residues. From germline, CDR1 is SSHAT and CDR2 FNYEAQ (reference sequence). CDR3 sequence reads: CASSLGASGYQETQYF. DNA of the CDR3: TGTGCTAGCAGCTTAGGGGCTAGCGGCTACCAAGAGACCCAGTACTTC.

Worth noting for this clone: The sample carries other DNA sequences with the same CDR3. The V gene is TRBV15, the J gene TRBJ1-2; no definite D call. With 0 bases removed from V and 2 bases from J, the gap between germline ends came to 7 bases. Germline assignment: CDR1 LNHNV and CDR2 YYDKDF (reference sequence). The length of the CDR3 is 14 residues. This CDR3 reads CATSRDRGNYGYTF. Written as DNA, the CDR3 is TGTGCCACCAGCAGAGATCGTGGCAACTATGGCTACACCTTC.

The rearrangement uses TRBV4-3 and TRBJ2-3; 7 bases map to TRBD1. The V gene end was trimmed by 2 bases and the J gene end by 7 bases; junction bases not matched to a gene: 12. The CDR3 sequence is 16 residues long. CDR1 and CDR2 (germline): LGHNA, YSLEER. Written as DNA, the CDR3 is TGCGCCAGCAGCCAAACAACAGGGGACCCCGGTAATACGCAGTATTTT. It yields the protein CASSQTTGDPGNTQYF.

The J gene is TRBJ2-4, the V gene TRBV19; no definite D call. V was shortened by 5 bases and J by 0 bases, with 14 bases between the two germline ends. The CDR3 is made up of 16 amino acids. Germline loops: CDR1 LNHDA, CDR2 SQIVND (reference sequence). The CDR3 region has the DNA TGTGCCAGTAGTTTCCGACTGGATCTAGCCAAAAACATTCAGTACTTC. Amino acids: CASSFRLDLAKNIQYF. The full variable domain, its missing parts supplied by reference TRBV19 and TRBJ2-4, is DGGITQSPKYLFRKEGQNVTLSCEQNLNHDAMYWYRQDPGQGLRLIYYSQIVNDFQKGDIAEGYSVSREKKESFPLTVTSAQKNPTAFYLCASSFRLDLAKNIQYFGAGTRLSVL.

The chain recombines TRBV6-6 with TRBJ1-2, with 7 bases identical to TRBD1. Germline CDR1 reads MNHNY; CDR2 reads SVGAGI (reference sequence). V shed 5 bases, J shed 2 bases, and the junction held 17 bases outside the gene matches. The CDR3 runs to 18 residues. The CDR3 loop is CASSRGTAVLAINYGYTF. CDR3 bases: TGTGCCAGCAGTCGGGGGACAGCCGTATTAGCTATCAACTATGGCTACACCTTC.